The 18 T cell receptor beta chains below all came from one sample that was sequenced in a study of T cell responses to AZD1222 COVID-19 vaccine. TCRdb keeps only in-frame clones here, not all; method: immunoSEQ multiplex PCR. The sample lists 95,000 to 150,000 clones; around 92% were seen once. This material consisted of peripheral blood, taken on day 0 of AZD1222 vaccination. The receptors stem from an adult in good health.

The genes are TRBV9 and TRBJ2-7, with TRBD2 matching 16 bases. Germline V gene data show CDR1 as SGDLS and CDR2 as YYNGEE. The trim removed 2 bases at V and 5 bases at J, leaving 10 bases unmatched. This CDR3 has 18 residues. The CDR3 loop reads CASSVDPGLAGGPNEQYF. CDR3 coding DNA: TGTGCCAGCAGCGTCGATCCGGGACTAGCGGGAGGGCCAAACGAGCAGTACTTC.

The V gene is TRBV11-2, the J gene TRBJ2-7; D remains ambiguous. Germline V gene sequence: CDR1 SGHAT, CDR2 FQNNGV. The CDR3 length is 18 residues. V lost 5 bases to trimming and J lost 0 bases, with 23 bases between them. The CDR3 DNA sequence: TGTGCCAGCAGCGCCCGTCGTGAGCAGGCCCGAAGCTCCTACGAGCAGTACTTC. Amino acid sequence: CASSARREQARSSYEQYF. Combining the CDR3 with reference TRBV11-2 and TRBJ2-7 gives the whole variable domain EAGVAQSPRYKIIEKRQSVAFWCNPISGHATLYWYQQILGQGPKLLIQFQNNGVVDDSQLPKDRFSAERLKGVDSTLKIQPAKLEDSAVYLCASSARREQARSSYEQYFGPGTRLTVT.

The chain combines TRBV27 with TRBJ1-2, with no clear D. The CDR3 runs 13 residues. Per germline, CDR1 MNHEY and CDR2 SMNVEV (reference sequence). V was clipped by 3 bases and J by 0 bases, with 5 bases between them. This chain's CDR3 is CASSFGTNYGYTF. In DNA, the CDR3 is TGTGCCAGCAGTTTTGGGACTAACTATGGCTACACCTTC.

The rearrangement uses TRBV28 and TRBJ1-2; D is perhaps TRBD1 (6 bases). The V and J ends lost 7 bases and 7 bases respectively, with 16 bases between them. This CDR3 comprises 13 residues. The germline gives CDR1 MDHEN, CDR2 SYDVKM. In DNA, the CDR3 is TGTGCCAGCACCTTGCGGGGGGCTTTTGGCTACACCTTC. As protein: CASTLRGAFGYTF.

This clone has a handful of counts. V usage is TRBV4-1 and J usage is TRBJ1-2, with D possibly matching TRBD1 (6 bases). CDR3 length: 13 residues. Germline lookup yields CDR1 MGHRA and CDR2 YSYEKL. V lost 5 bases and J 6 bases, leaving 13 bases between the germline ends. The DNA for the CDR3 is TGCGCCAGCAGCGTTCAGGGGCGAGATGGCTACACCTTC. This encodes CASSVQGRDGYTF.

V usage is TRBV4-1 and J usage is TRBJ2-1; D call uncertain. The CDR3 is 15 residues long. V was cut by 4 bases and J by 4 bases, with 14 bases left in between. From germline, CDR1 is MGHRA and CDR2 YSYEKL. Here the CDR3 reads CASSPRGERYNEQFF. CDR3 DNA: TGCGCCAGCAGCCCCAGAGGTGAAAGATACAATGAGCAGTTCTTC.

The chain combines TRBV20-1 with TRBJ2-1; possible D gene TRBD2, 7 bases. V lost 3 bases, J lost 8 bases, and 23 bases lay in between. Per germline, CDR1 DFQATT and CDR2 SNEGSKA (reference sequence). This CDR3 has 16 amino acids. The CDR3 coding sequence is TGCAGTGCTAGTCGTCCCTGGGGGGCTAGCGGCGATGAGCAGTTCTTC. It translates to CSASRPWGASGDEQFF.

The gene calls are TRBV28 and TRBJ1-2; no reliable D call. V lost 3 bases to trimming and J lost 5 bases, with 10 bases between them. Germline lookup yields CDR1 MDHEN and CDR2 SYDVKM. The CDR3 sequence is 13 residues long. The CDR3 loop reads CASSLREGYGYTF. In DNA form, the CDR3 reads TGTGCCAGCAGTTTGCGGGAGGGTTATGGCTACACCTTC.

This chain joins TRBV9 and TRBJ1-1; the D is unclear. The germline gives CDR1 SGDLS, CDR2 YYNGEE. V lost 4 bases and J lost 4, with 20 bases in between. The CDR3 loop spans 16 amino acids. Here the CDR3 DNA reads TGTGCCAGCAGCCTCAGCGCCAGCAGGTGGTCCACTGAAGCTTTCTTT. Translating gives CASSLSASRWSTEAFF.

For the CDR3, the DNA is TGTGCCAGTAACGATGGGGGGACAGAATACGAGCAGTACTTC. Translation gives CASNDGGTEYEQYF. The chain has TRBV19 and TRBJ2-7; D possibly corresponds to TRBD1 (7 bases). Germline lookup yields CDR1 LNHDA and CDR2 SQIVND (reference sequence). The CDR3 covers 14 residues. Trimming pared 7 bases from V and 4 bases from J, leaving 17 bases between.

The chain joins TRBV6-5 to TRBJ1-6; tentatively, D is TRBD1 (6 bases). The CDR3 sequence is 13 residues long. Germline V CDR1 and CDR2: MNHEY, SVGAGI. V lost 6 bases to trimming and J lost 7 bases, with 10 bases between them. The CDR3 sequence: CASSHRENSPLHF. CDR3 bases: TGTGCCAGCAGCCACAGGGAAAATTCACCCCTCCACTTT.

The chain carries TRBV5-4 and TRBJ1-6, with 10 bases that match TRBD1. V shed 4 bases, J shed 9 bases, and the junction held 13 bases outside the gene matches. Germline V gene sequence: CDR1 SGHNT, CDR2 YYREEE (reference sequence). This CDR3 comprises 17 residues. CDR3 nucleotide sequence: TGTGCCAGCAGCCCCGGGGGGGGACAGGGGATGGGTTCACCCCTCCACTTT. It is translated as CASSPGGGQGMGSPLHF. Full variable domain (missing parts from reference TRBV5-4 and TRBJ1-6): ETGVTQSPTHLIKTRGQQVTLRCSSQSGHNTVSWYQQALGQGPQFIFQYYREEENGRGNFPPRFSGLQFPNYSSELNVNALELDDSALYLCASSPGGGQGMGSPLHFGNGTRLTVT.

The V gene is TRBV7-9, the J gene TRBJ2-1; 9 bases are shared with TRBD2. The CDR3 consists of 15 residues. The germline V gene encodes CDR1 SEHNR and CDR2 FQNEAQ (reference sequence). The ends lost 3 bases at V and 5 bases at J; junction bases unmatched: 5. The CDR3 nucleotides read TGTGCCAGCAGCTTTGTAGCGGGGGAAGACAATGAGCAGTTCTTC. Translating it yields CASSFVAGEDNEQFF.

V is TRBV27 and J is TRBJ1-6; 8 nucleotides line up with TRBD1. This CDR3 has 15 amino acids. V lost 6 bases and J lost 2; bases outside the gene matches: 3. The germline V gene has CDR1 MNHEY and CDR2 SMNVEV (reference sequence). The CDR3 here is CASSRTGTYNSPLHF. DNA for the CDR3: TGTGCCAGCAGCCGGACAGGGACCTATAATTCACCCCTCCACTTT.

This clone was recorded once. The V gene is TRBV5-5, the J gene TRBJ2-4; no clear D gene. The CDR3 is 13 amino acids. Germline V gene lookup returns CDR1 SGHKS and CDR2 YYEKEE (reference sequence). Trimming took 0 bases from V and 4 from J, leaving 5 bases between them. CDR3 bases: TGTGCCAGCAGCTTGGGGTGGAAAAACATTCAGTACTTC. This encodes CASSLGWKNIQYF.

The J gene is TRBJ2-1, the V gene TRBV7-6; TRBD2 aligns across 8 bases. The CDR3 covers 15 residues. Germline V gene sequence: CDR1 SGHVS, CDR2 FNYEAQ. J gave up 2 bases and V 4 bases, and 4 bases lay outside the gene matches. CDR3 nucleotide sequence: TGTGCCAGCAGCTATACAGCGGGAGCCTACAATGAGCAGTTCTTC. It translates to CASSYTAGAYNEQFF.

The chain combines TRBV11-2 with TRBJ1-2; 9 bases align to TRBD1. The J segment lost 4 bases and the V segment lost 7 bases, leaving 7 bases of the junction unmatched. Germline V gene data show CDR1 as SGHAT and CDR2 as FQNNGV. CDR3 length equals 14 residues. The CDR3 bases are TGTGCCAGCACCGAGGGACAGGGTATCTATGGCTACACCTTC. As protein: CASTEGQGIYGYTF. Complete variable domain (other parts from reference TRBV11-2 and TRBJ1-2): EAGVAQSPRYKIIEKRQSVAFWCNPISGHATLYWYQQILGQGPKLLIQFQNNGVVDDSQLPKDRFSAERLKGVDSTLKIQPAKLEDSAVYLCASTEGQGIYGYTFGSGTRLTVV.

This clone was picked up a small number of times. The rearrangement links TRBV11-2 to TRBJ1-1, with TRBD1 identical over 7 bases. Germline assignment: CDR1 SGHAT and CDR2 FQNNGV. This CDR3 comprises 15 residues. V lost 1 base, J lost 4 bases, and 6 bases stayed unmatched. Here the CDR3 reads CASSLAGRGATEAFF. The CDR3 coding sequence is TGTGCCAGCAGCTTAGCGGGCAGGGGGGCCACTGAAGCTTTCTTT.